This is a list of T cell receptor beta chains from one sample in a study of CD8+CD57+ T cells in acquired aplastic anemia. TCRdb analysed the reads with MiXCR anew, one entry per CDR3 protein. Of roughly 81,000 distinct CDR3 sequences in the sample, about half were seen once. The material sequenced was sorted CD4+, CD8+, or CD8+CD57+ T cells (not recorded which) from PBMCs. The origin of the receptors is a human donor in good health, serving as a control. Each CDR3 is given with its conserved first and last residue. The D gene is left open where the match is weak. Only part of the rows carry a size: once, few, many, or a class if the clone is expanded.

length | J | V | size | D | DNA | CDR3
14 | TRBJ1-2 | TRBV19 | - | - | TGTGCCAGTAGTCAGTTGGGGGCCTACTATGGCTACACCTTC | CASSQLGAYYGYTF
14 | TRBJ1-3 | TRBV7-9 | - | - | TGTGCCAGTAGTGCAACAGGGAGAGAAAACACCATATATTTT | CASSATGRENTIYF
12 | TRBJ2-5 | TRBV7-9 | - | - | TGTGCCAGCAGCTTAGTAGAAGAGACCCAGTACTTC | CASSLVEETQYF
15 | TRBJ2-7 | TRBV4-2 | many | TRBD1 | TGTGCCAGCAGCCAAGAGGGACAGGGGGTCTACGAGCAGTACTTC | CASSQEGQGVYEQYF
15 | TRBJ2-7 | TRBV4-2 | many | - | TGTGCCAGCAGCCAAGGGCAGGGGGAGGGCTACGAGCAGTACTTC | CASSQGQGEGYEQYF
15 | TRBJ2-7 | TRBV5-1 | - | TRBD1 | TGCGCCAGCAGCCCTAGACAGGGGACCCGCTCCGAGCAGTACTTC | CASSPRQGTRSEQYF
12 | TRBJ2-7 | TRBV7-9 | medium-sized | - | TGTGCCAGCAGCTCGATGACGAGCGAGCAGTACTTC | CASSSMTSEQYF
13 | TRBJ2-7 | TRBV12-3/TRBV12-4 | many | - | TGTGCCAGCAGTTTAATAGAGTCCGATGAGCAGTACTTC | CASSLIESDEQYF
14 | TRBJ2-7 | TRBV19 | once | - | TGTGCCAGCAAATTAGAACGGGGGAGCTACGAGCAGTACTTC | CASKLERGSYEQYF
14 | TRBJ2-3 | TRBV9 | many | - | TGTGCCAGCAGCCTCGACGGAGGACTGGATACGCAGTATTTT | CASSLDGGLDTQYF
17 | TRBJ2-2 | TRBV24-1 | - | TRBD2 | TGTGCCACCAGTTATGGTTCGGGACTAGCCTTTACCGGGGAGCTGTTTTTT | CATSYGSGLAFTGELFF
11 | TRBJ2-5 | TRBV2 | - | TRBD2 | TGTGCCAGCAGTCGACAGGCGGGAGGCCACTTC | CASSRQAGGHF